Each of the 11 T cell receptor beta chains below was sequenced from the same sample in a study of shared T cell receptors in the human thymus. Sequenced by immunoSEQ multiplex PCR; TCRdb stores in-frame clones only, minus some. The profile covers 55,000 to 80,000 clones, with about 96% appearing a single time and about 0.033% taken by the ten largest. The sequenced sample consisted of thymocytes. The receptor set was obtained from a human donor.

The V gene is TRBV5-1, the J gene TRBJ2-1; TRBD2 agrees at 11 bases. The CDR3 is made up of 15 amino acids. The germline gives CDR1 SGHRS, CDR2 YFSETQ. V shed 1 base, J shed 5 bases, and the junction held 2 bases outside the gene matches. DNA for the CDR3: TGCGCCAGCAGCTTGTCGACTAGCGGGGACAATGAGCAGTTCTTC. It specifies CASSLSTSGDNEQFF.

The chain employs TRBV29-1 and TRBJ1-2; 9 bases match TRBD1. Looked up from germline, CDR1 is SQVTM and CDR2 is ANQGSEA. Germline trimming cut 6 bases from V and 0 bases from J; bases unmatched to any gene: 5. The CDR3 is made up of 14 amino acids. The CDR3 spells CSVGTGKPNYGYTF. CDR3 nucleotide sequence: TGCAGCGTGGGGACAGGGAAACCTAACTATGGCTACACCTTC.

This chain joins TRBV2 and TRBJ1-2, with TRBD1 identical over 7 bases. CDR3 length equals 18 residues. V trimming: 6 bases; J trimming: 2 bases; junction bases outside the gene matches: 18. In germline, CDR1 is SNHLY, CDR2 FYNNEI. CDR3 coding DNA: TGTGCCAGCAGAGAAAAGGGACAGCCCCATTACCTAAACTATGGCTACACCTTC. Translation: CASREKGQPHYLNYGYTF. The entire variable domain, with the rest obtained from reference TRBV2 and TRBJ1-2, is as follows: EPEVTQTPSHQVTQMGQEVILRCVPISNHLYFYWYRQILGQKVEFLVSFYNNEISEKSEIFDDQFSVERPDGSNFTLKIRSTKLEDSAMYFCASREKGQPHYLNYGYTFGSGTRLTVV.

The V gene is TRBV4-3, the J gene TRBJ1-1; 10 nucleotides agree with TRBD1. Germline CDR1 LGHNA, CDR2 YSLEER. This CDR3 region has 19 residues. V trimming: 4 bases; J trimming: 8 bases; junction bases outside the gene matches: 22. This chain's CDR3 is CASSPRGDRGRGSICEAFF. CDR3 in DNA: TGCGCCAGCAGCCCGAGGGGCGACAGGGGGCGCGGGAGTATTTGCGAAGCTTTCTTT.

CDR3 bases: TGCGCCAGCAGCCCCCTTAGGGCCACAGGGTCAGATACGCAGTATTTT. Translated, it gives CASSPLRATGSDTQYF. The chain joins TRBV4-3 to TRBJ2-3, with D possibly matching TRBD1 (6 bases). Germline values: CDR1 LGHNA, CDR2 YSLEER. CDR3 length: 16 residues. The V gene lost 4 bases and the J gene lost 4 bases, with 18 bases spanning the gap.

This rearrangement joins TRBV28 to TRBJ2-7, with D tentatively TRBD2 (6 bases). The CDR3 runs to 17 residues. V was pared by 2 bases and J by 3 bases, with 20 bases between. Germline CDR1 and CDR2: MDHEN and SYDVKM. CDR3 region: CASSLAPPGGNLYEQYF. For the CDR3, the DNA is TGTGCCAGCAGTTTAGCCCCCCCAGGAGGGAACCTCTACGAGCAGTACTTC.

This chain connects TRBV9 to TRBJ1-2, with 7 bases aligning to TRBD1. This CDR3 comprises 16 residues. The V gene's germline CDR1 is SGDLS and CDR2 YYNGEE. The J segment lost 0 bases and the V segment lost 0 bases, leaving 5 bases of the junction unmatched. CDR3 loop: CASSVGQGDTNYGYTF. In nucleotides, the CDR3 is TGTGCCAGCAGCGTAGGGCAGGGGGACACTAACTATGGCTACACCTTC.

The V call is TRBV9, the J call TRBJ2-1; D is unclear. The CDR3 is 15 residues long. V was cut by 1 base and J by 4 bases, with 12 bases left in between. The germline gives CDR1 SGDLS, CDR2 YYNGEE. DNA of the CDR3: TGTGCCAGCAGCGTATATGAACAGCCTTACAATGAGCAGTTCTTC. Translating gives CASSVYEQPYNEQFF. Supplemented by reference TRBV9 and TRBJ2-1, the full variable domain reads DSGVTQTPKHLITATGQRVTLRCSPRSGDLSVYWYQQSLDQGLQFLIQYYNGEERAKGNILERFSAQQFPDLHSELNLSSLELGDSALYFCASSVYEQPYNEQFFGPGTRLTVL.

The genes are TRBV4-3 and TRBJ1-2; unclear D gene. V lost 3 bases, J lost 8 bases, and 13 bases lay in between. The length of the CDR3 is 13 residues. Germline lookup yields CDR1 LGHNA and CDR2 YSLEER. Written as DNA, the CDR3 is TGCGCCAGCAGCCAGCTAAAAACGGAAGGCTACACCTTC. As protein: CASSQLKTEGYTF.

The chain carries TRBV2 and TRBJ1-4; TRBD1 might be the D (6 bases). Trimming left V 0 bases short and J 7 bases short, with 39 bases between. From germline, CDR1 is SNHLY and CDR2 FYNNEI. The CDR3 contains 24 residues. In DNA form, the CDR3 reads TGTGCCAGCAGTGAAGCGTCGGGCAGGGTCCATCAGGGTCATACGAGCCGGGGGCGTGAAAAACTGTTTTTT. Translation gives CASSEASGRVHQGHTSRGREKLFF.

The chain couples TRBV6-1 to TRBJ2-6; TRBD1 agrees at 10 bases. V was clipped by 2 bases and J by 3 bases; unmatched bases: 4. The CDR3 runs 17 residues. Germline lookup yields CDR1 MNHNS and CDR2 SASEGT. This chain's CDR3 is CASSENGTGDGANVLTF. The DNA of the CDR3 is TGTGCCAGCAGTGAAAACGGGACAGGGGATGGGGCCAACGTCCTGACTTTC.